These T cell receptor beta chains were read from a single sample in a study of T cell responses to AZD1222 COVID-19 vaccine. Repertoires were generated with immunoSEQ multiplex PCR, while TCRdb's copy carries only in-frame clones and drops some. In the table there are tens of thousands of clones, 81% of which are singletons. The input for sequencing was peripheral blood, taken 28 days after the second AZD1222 dose. All receptors derive from an adult who received the AZD1222 COVID-19 vaccine. Both conserved end residues are part of each CDR3.

TRBV19	TRBJ1-5	CASSSNQPQHF
TRBV6-2/TRBV6-3	TRBJ1-1	CASSYRWDSPMNTEAFF
TRBV9	TRBJ2-7	CASSTSDGAPLRDYEQYF
TRBV28	TRBJ2-1	CASSLFGNGGYNEQFF
TRBV28	TRBJ1-5	CASSSNRGPQPQHF
TRBV11-3	TRBJ2-3	CASSYRGLADTQYF
TRBV28	TRBJ2-1	CASKLQGHSYNEQFF
TRBV2	TRBJ2-2	CASSGRSTNTGELFF
TRBV10-3	TRBJ2-7	CAIGGTESSYEQYF
TRBV30	TRBJ1-5	CAWSPIGQVVEPQHF
TRBV6-5	TRBJ2-1	CASSSLLEKQFF
TRBV30	TRBJ2-7	CAWSQLAGVSYEQYF
TRBV12-3/TRBV12-4	TRBJ1-1	CASSFSTEAFF
TRBV6-5	TRBJ1-1	CASSSRDTTPNTEAFF
TRBV28	TRBJ1-1	CASSSGMVGINTEAFF
TRBV10-3	TRBJ1-5	CAISKHTQGNQPQHF
TRBV7-6	TRBJ2-3	CASSLGAGQLDTQYF
TRBV3-1/TRBV3-2	TRBJ2-1	CASSPPGLAGGSYNEQFF
TRBV6-2/TRBV6-3	TRBJ2-1	CASSYTAGGPVEQFF
TRBV27	TRBJ1-5	CASSSSAGGINQPQHF
TRBV5-4	TRBJ2-5	CASSPVAVRETQYF
TRBV9	TRBJ2-1	CASSVVGASSYNEQFF
TRBV6-9	TRBJ2-7	CASMREGRDEQYF
TRBV11-2	TRBJ1-6	CASTPQDSNNSPLHF
TRBV7-8	TRBJ2-7	CASSLGGGNEQYF
TRBV28	TRBJ1-2	CASGGPPTYGYTF
TRBV19	TRBJ1-5	CASSDQQGGNQPQHF
TRBV10-2	TRBJ2-1	CASSVGEISHNEQFF
TRBV7-9	TRBJ2-3	CASSVPRGLLNTDTQYF
TRBV7-2	TRBJ1-2	CASSQEQGWGYGYTF
TRBV27	TRBJ1-2	CASSLTQTHTLAYGYTF
TRBV27	TRBJ2-5	CASSLWVQETQYF
TRBV7-2	TRBJ1-6	CASSPDREQYNSPLHF